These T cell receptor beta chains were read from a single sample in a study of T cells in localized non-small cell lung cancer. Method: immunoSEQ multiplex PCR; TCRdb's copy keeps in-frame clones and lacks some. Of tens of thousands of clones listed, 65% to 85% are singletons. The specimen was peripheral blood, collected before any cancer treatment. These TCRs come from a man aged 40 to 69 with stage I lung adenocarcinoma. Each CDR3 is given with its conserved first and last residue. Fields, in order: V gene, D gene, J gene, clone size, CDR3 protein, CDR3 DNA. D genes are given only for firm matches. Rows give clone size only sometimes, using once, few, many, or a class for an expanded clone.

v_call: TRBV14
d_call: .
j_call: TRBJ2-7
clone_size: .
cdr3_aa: CASSQGPNGDSYEQYF
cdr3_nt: TGTGCCAGCAGCCAAGGGCCAAACGGCGACTCCTACGAGCAGTACTTC

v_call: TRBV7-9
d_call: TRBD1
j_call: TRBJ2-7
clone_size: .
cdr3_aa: CASRQGDSGEQYF
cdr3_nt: TGTGCCAGCAGACAGGGGGATAGCGGCGAGCAGTACTTC

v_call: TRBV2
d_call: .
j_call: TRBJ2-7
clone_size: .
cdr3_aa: CASSLKGDEQYF
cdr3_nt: TGTGCCAGCTCCCTGAAGGGAGACGAGCAGTACTTC

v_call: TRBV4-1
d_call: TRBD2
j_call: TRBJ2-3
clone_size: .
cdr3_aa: CASSQGGAGALYF
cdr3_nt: TGCGCCAGCAGCCAAGGGGGAGCGGGAGCCTTATATTTT

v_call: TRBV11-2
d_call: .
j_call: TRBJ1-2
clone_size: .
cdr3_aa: CASSLLFGTANYGYTF
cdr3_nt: TGTGCCAGCAGCTTACTTTTCGGCACTGCTAACTATGGCTACACCTTC

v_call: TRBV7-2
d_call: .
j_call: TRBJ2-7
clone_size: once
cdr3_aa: CASSFTGLGMGEQYF
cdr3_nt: TGTGCCAGCAGCTTTACAGGGTTGGGGATGGGCGAGCAGTACTTC

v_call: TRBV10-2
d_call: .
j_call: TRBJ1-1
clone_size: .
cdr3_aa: CASSETKMNTEAFF
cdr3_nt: TGCGCCAGCAGTGAGACTAAGATGAACACTGAAGCTTTCTTT

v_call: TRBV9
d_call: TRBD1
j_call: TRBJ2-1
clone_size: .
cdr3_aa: CASSVGGTVNEQFF
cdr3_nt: TGTGCCAGCAGCGTAGGGGGGACAGTCAATGAGCAGTTCTTC

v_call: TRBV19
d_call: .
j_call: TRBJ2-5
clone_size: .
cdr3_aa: CASSTQGLETQYF
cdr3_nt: TGTGCCAGTAGTACCCAGGGGCTAGAGACCCAGTACTTC

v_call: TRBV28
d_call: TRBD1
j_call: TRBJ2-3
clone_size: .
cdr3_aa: CASRPGTGLTDTQYF
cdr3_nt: TGTGCCAGCCGACCCGGGACAGGGCTCACAGATACGCAGTATTTT

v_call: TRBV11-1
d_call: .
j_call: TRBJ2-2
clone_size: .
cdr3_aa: CASSLGQGWTGELFF
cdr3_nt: TGTGCCAGCAGCTTAGGCCAGGGATGGACCGGGGAGCTGTTTTTT

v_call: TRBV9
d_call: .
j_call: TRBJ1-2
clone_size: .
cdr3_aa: CASSVAWTVYGYTF
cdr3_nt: TGTGCCAGCAGCGTAGCCTGGACGGTCTATGGCTACACCTTC

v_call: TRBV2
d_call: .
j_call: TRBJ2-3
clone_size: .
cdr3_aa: CASRDDTDTQYF
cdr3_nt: TGTGCCAGCAGGGACGACACAGATACGCAGTATTTT

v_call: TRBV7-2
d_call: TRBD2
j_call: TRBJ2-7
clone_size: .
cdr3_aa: CASSLDATSGIYEQYF
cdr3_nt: TGTGCCAGCAGCTTAGACGCCACTAGCGGGATATACGAGCAGTACTTC

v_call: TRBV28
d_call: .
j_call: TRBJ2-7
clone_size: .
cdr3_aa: CASRGGTYEQYF
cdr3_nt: TGTGCCAGTAGAGGAGGCACCTACGAGCAGTACTTC

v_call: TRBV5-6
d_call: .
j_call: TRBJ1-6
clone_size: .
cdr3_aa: CASSFGTWNSPLHF
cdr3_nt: TGTGCCAGCAGCTTCGGTACGTGGAATTCACCCCTCCACTTT

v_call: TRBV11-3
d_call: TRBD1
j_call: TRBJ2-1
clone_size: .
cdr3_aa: CASSTGVGNEQFF
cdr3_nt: TGTGCCAGCAGCACAGGGGTCGGCAATGAGCAGTTCTTC

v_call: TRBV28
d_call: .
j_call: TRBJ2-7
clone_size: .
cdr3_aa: CASSFAAWSGAYEQYF
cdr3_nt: TGTGCCAGCAGTTTCGCGGCCTGGTCAGGAGCCTACGAGCAGTACTTC

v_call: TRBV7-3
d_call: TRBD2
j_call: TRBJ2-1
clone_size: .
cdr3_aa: CASSIIAGGYNEQFF
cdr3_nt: TGTGCCAGCAGTATAATAGCGGGGGGTTACAATGAGCAGTTCTTC

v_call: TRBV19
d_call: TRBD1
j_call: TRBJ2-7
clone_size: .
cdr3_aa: CASGLGQGPYEQYF
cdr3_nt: TGTGCCAGTGGACTGGGACAGGGACCTTACGAGCAGTACTTC

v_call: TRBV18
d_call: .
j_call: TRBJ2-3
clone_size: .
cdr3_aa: CASSPLQNRRTTDTQYF
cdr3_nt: TGTGCCAGCTCACCCTTACAAAACCGGAGGACCACAGATACGCAGTATTTT

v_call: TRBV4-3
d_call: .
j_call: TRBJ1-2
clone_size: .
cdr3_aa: CASSQESIGKDYGYTF
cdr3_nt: TGCGCCAGCAGCCAAGAGTCGATCGGGAAGGACTATGGCTACACCTTC

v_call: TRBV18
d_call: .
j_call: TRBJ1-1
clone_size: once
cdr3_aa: CASQSSRESTEAFF
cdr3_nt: TGTGCCAGCCAATCGTCCAGGGAGTCGACTGAAGCTTTCTTT

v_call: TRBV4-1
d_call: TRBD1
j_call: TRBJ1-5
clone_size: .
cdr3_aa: CASSPLSGQGNQPQHF
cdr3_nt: TGCGCCAGCAGCCCCCTTTCGGGACAGGGTAATCAGCCCCAGCATTTT

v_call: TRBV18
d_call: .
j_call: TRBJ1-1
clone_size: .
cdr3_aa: CASSSEEGWEAHTEAFF
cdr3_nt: TGTGCCAGCTCTTCCGAGGAGGGATGGGAGGCCCACACTGAAGCTTTCTTT

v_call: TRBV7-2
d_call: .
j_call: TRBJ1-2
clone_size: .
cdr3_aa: CASSLAQGVNGYTF
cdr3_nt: TGTGCCAGCAGCTTAGCACAGGGTGTAAATGGCTACACCTTC